The clone carrying this T cell receptor beta chain has more than one count but fewer than ten. Antigen specificity is unknown. After constant-region reverse-primer amplification, full-length variable regions underwent semi-nested PCR with Nested Universal Primer A. One entry per CDR3 protein, called by TCRdb with MiXCR from the 5' RACE reads. This table holds several thousand distinct CDR3 sequences, 72% found once. CDR3 size: 15 residues. Germline V gene lookup returns CDR1 DFQATT and CDR2 SNEGSKA (reference sequence). V lost 1 base and J lost 7; bases outside the gene matches: 10. Whole-study results and caveats: Tumor memory CD4+ T cell TCR gene usage was found to cluster with blood and lymph node memory CD4+ cells and with lymph node naive CD4+ cells.

Cells sorted as Tregs were CD4+, CD25+ and CD127-/low. The source is a female donor with breast cancer. This chain joins TRBV20-1 and TRBJ2-7; 10 nucleotides agree with TRBD2. Sequencing was carried out using Tregs sorted from blood. This CDR3 is CSARGLAGEKYEQYF. Written as DNA, the CDR3 is TGCAGTGCTAGAGGTCTAGCGGGAGAAAAATATGAGCAGTACTTC.